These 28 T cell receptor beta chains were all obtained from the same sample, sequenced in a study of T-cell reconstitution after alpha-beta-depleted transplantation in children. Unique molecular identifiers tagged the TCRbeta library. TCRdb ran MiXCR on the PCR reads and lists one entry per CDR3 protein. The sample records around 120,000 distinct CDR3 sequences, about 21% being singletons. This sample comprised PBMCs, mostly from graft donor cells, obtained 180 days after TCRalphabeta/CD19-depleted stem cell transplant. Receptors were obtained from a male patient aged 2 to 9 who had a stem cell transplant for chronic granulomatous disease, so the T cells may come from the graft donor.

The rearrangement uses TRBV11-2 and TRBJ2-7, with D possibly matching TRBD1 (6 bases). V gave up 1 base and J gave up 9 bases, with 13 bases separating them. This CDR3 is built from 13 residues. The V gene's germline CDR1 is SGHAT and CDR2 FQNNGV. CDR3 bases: TGTGCCAGCAGCTTAGTTCCAGGGGATCGGCAGTACTTC. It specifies CASSLVPGDRQYF.

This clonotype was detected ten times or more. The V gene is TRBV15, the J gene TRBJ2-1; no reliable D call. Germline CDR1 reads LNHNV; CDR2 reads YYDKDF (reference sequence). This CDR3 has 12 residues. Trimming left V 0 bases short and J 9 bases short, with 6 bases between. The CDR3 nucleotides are TGTGCCACCAGCAGAGATGGTGGTGAGCAGTTCTTC. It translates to CATSRDGGEQFF.

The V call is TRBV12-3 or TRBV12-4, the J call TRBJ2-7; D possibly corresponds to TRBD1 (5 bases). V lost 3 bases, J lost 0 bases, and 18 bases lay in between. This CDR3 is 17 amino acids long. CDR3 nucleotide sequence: TGTGCCAGCAGTTTTGTGCCGCTCAGGGATTCCTCCTACGAGCAGTACTTC. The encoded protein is CASSFVPLRDSSYEQYF.

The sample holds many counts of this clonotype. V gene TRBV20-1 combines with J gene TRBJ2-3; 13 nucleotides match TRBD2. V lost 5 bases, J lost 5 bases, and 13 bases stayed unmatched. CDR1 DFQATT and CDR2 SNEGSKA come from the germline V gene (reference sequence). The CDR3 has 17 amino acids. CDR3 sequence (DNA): TGCAGTGCTCCTCCAACACTAGCGGGAGGGCGGGGAGATACGCAGTATTTT. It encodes CSAPPTLAGGRGDTQYF.

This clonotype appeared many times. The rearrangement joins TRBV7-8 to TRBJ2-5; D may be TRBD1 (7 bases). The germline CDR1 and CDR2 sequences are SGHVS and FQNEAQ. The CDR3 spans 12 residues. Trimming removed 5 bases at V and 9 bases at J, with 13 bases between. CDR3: CASSPQGGAQYF. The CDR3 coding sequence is TGTGCCAGCAGCCCCCAGGGGGGAGCCCAGTACTTC.

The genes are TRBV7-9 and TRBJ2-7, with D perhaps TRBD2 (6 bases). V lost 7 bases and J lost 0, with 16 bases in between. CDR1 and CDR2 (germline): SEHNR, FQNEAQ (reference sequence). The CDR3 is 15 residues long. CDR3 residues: CASTVAGLFSYEQYF. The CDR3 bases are TGTGCCAGCACCGTCGCGGGACTTTTCTCCTACGAGCAGTACTTC.

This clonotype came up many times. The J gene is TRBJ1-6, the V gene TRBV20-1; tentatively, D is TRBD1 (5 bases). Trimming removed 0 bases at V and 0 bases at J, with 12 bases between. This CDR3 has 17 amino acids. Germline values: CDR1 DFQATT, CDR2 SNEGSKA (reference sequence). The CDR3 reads CSARDLQESSYNSPLHF. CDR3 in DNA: TGCAGTGCTAGAGACCTACAGGAGTCCTCCTATAATTCACCCCTCCACTTT.

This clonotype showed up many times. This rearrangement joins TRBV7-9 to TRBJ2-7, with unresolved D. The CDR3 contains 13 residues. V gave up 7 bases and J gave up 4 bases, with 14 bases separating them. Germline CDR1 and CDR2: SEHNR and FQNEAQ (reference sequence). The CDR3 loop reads CASKRTGDYEQYF. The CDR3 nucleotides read TGTGCCAGCAAACGGACCGGCGATTACGAGCAGTACTTC.

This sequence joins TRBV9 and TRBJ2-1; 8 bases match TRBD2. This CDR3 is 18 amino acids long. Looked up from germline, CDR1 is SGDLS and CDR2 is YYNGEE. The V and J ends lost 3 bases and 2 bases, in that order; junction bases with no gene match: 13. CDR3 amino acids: CASSAPHPWTSPYNEQFF. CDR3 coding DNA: TGTGCCAGCAGCGCCCCTCACCCCTGGACTAGCCCCTACAATGAGCAGTTCTTC.

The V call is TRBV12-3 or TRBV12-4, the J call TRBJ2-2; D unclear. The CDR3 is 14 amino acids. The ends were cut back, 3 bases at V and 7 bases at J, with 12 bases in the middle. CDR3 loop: CASSLAARGGELFF. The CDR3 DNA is TGTGCCAGCAGTTTGGCGGCTCGCGGCGGGGAGCTGTTTTTT.

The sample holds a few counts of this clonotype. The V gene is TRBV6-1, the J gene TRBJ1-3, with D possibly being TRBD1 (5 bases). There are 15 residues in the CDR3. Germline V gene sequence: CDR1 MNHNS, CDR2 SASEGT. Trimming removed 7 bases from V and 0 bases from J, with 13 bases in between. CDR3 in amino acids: CASKDTPNSGNTIYF. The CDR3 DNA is TGTGCCAGCAAGGACACACCGAACTCTGGAAACACCATATATTTT.

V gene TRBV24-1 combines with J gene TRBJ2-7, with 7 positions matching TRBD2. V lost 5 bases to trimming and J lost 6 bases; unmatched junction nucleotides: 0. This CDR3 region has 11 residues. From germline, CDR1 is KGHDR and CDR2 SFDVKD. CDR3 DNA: TGTGCCACCAGTGCGGGGGGCGAGCAGTACTTC. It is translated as CATSAGGEQYF.

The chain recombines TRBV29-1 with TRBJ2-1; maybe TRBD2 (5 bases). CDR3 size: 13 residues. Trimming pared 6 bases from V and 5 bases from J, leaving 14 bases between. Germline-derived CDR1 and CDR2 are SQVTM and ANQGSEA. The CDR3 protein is CSVSGAANNEQFF. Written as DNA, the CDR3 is TGCAGCGTGTCCGGAGCGGCAAACAATGAGCAGTTCTTC.

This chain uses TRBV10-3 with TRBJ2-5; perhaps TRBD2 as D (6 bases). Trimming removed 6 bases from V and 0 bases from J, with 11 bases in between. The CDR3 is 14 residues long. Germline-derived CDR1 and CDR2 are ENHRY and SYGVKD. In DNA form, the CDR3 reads TGTGCCATCAGCGTAGCGGCCTACCAAGAGACCCAGTACTTC. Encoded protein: CAISVAAYQETQYF.

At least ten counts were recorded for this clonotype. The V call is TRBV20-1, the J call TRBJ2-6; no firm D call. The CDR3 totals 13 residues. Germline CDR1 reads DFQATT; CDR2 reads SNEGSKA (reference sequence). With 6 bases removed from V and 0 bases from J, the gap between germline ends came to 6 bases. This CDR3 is CSAPLSGANVLTF. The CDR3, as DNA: TGCAGTGCCCCACTCTCTGGGGCCAACGTCCTGACTTTC.

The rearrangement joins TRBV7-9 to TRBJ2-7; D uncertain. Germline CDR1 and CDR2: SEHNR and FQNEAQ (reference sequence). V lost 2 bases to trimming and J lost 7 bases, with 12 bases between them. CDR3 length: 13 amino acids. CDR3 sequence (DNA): TGTGCCAGCAGCTTAAGGGATTTGAGGGAGCAGTACTTC. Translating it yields CASSLRDLREQYF.

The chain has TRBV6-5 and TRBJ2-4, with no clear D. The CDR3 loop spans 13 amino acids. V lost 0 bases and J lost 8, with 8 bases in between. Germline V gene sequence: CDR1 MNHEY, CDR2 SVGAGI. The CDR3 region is CASSYSGYDIQYF. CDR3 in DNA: TGTGCCAGCAGTTACTCAGGCTATGACATTCAGTACTTC.

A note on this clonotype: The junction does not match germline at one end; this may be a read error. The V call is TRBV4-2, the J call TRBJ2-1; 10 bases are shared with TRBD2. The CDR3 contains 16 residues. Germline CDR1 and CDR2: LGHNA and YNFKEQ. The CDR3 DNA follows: TGTCCCAGCAGCCAAGTTGGTAGCGGGAGGAACAATGAGGAGTTCTTC. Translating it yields CPSSQVGSGRNNEEFF.

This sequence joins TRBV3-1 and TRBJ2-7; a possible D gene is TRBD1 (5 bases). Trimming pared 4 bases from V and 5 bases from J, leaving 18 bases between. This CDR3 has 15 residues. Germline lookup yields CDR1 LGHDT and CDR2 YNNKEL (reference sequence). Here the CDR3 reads CASSPGVGVIHEQYF. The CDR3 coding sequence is TGTGCCAGCAGCCCCGGAGTAGGGGTCATCCACGAGCAGTACTTC.

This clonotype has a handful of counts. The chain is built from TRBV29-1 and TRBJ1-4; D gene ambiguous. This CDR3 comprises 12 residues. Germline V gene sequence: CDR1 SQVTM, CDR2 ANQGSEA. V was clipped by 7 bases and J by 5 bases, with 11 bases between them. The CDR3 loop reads CSARGVNEKLFF. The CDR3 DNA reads TGCAGCGCTCGAGGAGTAAATGAAAAACTGTTTTTT.

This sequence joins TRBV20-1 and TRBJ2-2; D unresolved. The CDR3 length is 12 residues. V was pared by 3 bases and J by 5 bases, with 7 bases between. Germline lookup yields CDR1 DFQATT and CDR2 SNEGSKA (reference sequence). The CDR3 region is CSASRTTGELFF. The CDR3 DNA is TGCAGTGCTAGCCGAACAACCGGGGAGCTGTTTTTT.

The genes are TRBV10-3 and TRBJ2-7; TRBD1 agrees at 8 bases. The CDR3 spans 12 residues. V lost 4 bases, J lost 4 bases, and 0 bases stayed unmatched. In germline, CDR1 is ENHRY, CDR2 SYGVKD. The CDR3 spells CAISGTGYEQYF. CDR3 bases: TGTGCCATCAGTGGGACAGGGTACGAGCAGTACTTC.

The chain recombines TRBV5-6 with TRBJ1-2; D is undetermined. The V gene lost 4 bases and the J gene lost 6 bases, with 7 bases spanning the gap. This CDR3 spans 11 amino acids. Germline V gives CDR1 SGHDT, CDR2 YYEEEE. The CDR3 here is CASSRTDGYTF. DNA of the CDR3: TGTGCCAGCAGCCGTACCGATGGCTACACCTTC.

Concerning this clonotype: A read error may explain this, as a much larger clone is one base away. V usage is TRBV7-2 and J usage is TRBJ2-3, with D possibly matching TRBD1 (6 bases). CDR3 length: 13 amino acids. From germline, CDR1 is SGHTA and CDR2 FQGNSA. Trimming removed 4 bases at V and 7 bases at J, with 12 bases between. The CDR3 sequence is CASSSWGLNTQYF. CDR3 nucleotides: TGTGCCAGCAGCTCGTGGGGGCTAAATACGCAGTATTTT.

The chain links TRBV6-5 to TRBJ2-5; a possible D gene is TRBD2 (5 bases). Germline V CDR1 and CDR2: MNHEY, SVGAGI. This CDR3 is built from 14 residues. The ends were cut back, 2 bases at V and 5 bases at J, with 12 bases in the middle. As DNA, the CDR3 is TGTGCCAGCAGTTACACTGGCCCGGGGGAGACCCAGTACTTC. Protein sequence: CASSYTGPGETQYF.

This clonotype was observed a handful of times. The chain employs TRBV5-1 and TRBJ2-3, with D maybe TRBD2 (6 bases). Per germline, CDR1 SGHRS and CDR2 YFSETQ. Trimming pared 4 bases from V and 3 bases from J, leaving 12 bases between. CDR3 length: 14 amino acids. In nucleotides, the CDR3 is TGCGCCAGCAGCCGCGAGGGGAGGACAGATACGCAGTATTTT. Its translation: CASSREGRTDTQYF.

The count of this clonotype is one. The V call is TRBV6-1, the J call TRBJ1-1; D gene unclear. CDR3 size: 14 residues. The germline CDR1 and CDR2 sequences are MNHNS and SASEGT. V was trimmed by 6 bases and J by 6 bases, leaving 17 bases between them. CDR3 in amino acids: CASRLGLGFAEAFF. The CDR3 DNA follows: TGTGCCAGCAGACTAGGTTTGGGTTTCGCTGAAGCTTTCTTT.

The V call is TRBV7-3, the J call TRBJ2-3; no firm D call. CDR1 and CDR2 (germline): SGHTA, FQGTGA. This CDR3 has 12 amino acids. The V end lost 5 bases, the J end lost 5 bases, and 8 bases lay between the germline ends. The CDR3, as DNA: TGTGCCAGCAGCGGCCCGGGAGATACGCAGTATTTT. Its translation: CASSGPGDTQYF.